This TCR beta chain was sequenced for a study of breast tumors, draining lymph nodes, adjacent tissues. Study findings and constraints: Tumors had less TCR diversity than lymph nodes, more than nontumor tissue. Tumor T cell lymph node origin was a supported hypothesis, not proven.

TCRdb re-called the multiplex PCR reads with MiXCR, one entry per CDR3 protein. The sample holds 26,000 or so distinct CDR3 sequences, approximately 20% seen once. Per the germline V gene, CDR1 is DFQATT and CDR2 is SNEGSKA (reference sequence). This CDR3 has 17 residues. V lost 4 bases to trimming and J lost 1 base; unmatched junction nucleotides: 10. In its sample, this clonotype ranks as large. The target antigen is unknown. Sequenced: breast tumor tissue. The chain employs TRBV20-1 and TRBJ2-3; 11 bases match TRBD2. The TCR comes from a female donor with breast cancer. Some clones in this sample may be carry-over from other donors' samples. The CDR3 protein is CSATWASGRWGTDTQYF. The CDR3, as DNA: TGCAGTGCTACGTGGGCTAGCGGGAGGTGGGGCACAGATACGCAGTATTTT.